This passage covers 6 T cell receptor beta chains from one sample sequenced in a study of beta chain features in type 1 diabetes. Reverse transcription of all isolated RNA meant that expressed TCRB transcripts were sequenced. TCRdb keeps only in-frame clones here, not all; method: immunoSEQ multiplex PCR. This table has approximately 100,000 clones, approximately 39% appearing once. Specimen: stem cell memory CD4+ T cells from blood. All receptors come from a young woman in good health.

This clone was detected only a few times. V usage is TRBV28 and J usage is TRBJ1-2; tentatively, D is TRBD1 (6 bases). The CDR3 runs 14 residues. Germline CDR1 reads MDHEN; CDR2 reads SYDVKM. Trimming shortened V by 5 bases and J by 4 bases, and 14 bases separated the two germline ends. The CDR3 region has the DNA TGTGCCAGCAGTACCCGGACAGCGAGCTATGGCTACACCTTC. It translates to CASSTRTASYGYTF.

For the CDR3, the DNA is TGTGCCAGCAGCTTAGCAATGGGACAGGGAAAAGCTTTCTTT. This codes for CASSLAMGQGKAFF. V usage is TRBV11-2 and J usage is TRBJ1-1, with 9 bases aligning to TRBD1. The CDR3 has 14 amino acids. Germline lookup yields CDR1 SGHAT and CDR2 FQNNGV. Germline trimming cut 1 base from V and 9 bases from J; bases unmatched to any gene: 6.

CDR3 region: CASSQQGMYGYTF. In DNA, the CDR3 is TGTGCCAGCAGTCAACAGGGGATGTATGGCTACACCTTC. The chain combines TRBV6-5 with TRBJ1-2, with 7 bases that match TRBD1. CDR3 size: 13 residues. Germline trimming cut 5 bases from V and 5 bases from J; bases unmatched to any gene: 5. Germline V CDR1 and CDR2: MNHEY, SVGAGI.

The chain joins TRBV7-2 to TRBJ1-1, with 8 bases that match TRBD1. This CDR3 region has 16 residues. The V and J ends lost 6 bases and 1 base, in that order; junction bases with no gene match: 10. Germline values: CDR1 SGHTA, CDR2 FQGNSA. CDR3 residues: CASRLNQGARNTEAFF. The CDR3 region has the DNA TGTGCCAGCAGGCTAAATCAGGGGGCGCGGAACACTGAAGCTTTCTTT.

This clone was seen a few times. The CDR3 here is CASSHDSGGVYGYTF. The CDR3 region has the DNA TGTGCCAGCAGCCACGATTCGGGGGGCGTCTATGGCTACACCTTC. V is TRBV7-2 and J is TRBJ1-2, with TRBD1 as a possible D gene (6 bases). The CDR3 runs to 15 residues. Germline CDR1 and CDR2: SGHTA and FQGNSA. Trimming left V 5 bases short and J 4 bases short, with 17 bases between.

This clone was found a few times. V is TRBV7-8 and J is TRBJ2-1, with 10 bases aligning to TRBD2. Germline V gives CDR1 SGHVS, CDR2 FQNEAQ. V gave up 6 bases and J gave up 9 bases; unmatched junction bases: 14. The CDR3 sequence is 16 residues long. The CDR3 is CASSFDLSGRSSEQFF. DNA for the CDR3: TGTGCCAGCAGTTTCGACCTTAGCGGGAGGAGCAGTGAGCAGTTCTTC.